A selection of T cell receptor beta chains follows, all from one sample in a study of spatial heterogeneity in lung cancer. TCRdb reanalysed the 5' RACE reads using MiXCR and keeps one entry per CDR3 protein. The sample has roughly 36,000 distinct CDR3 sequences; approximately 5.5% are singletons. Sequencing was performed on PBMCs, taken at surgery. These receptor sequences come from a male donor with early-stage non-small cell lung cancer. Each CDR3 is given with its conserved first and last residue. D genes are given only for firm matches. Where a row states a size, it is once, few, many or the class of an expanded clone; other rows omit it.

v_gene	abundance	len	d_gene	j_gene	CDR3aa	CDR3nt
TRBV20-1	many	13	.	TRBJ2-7	CSARDRRNYEQYF	TGCAGTGCTAGAGATAGGAGAAACTACGAGCAGTACTTC
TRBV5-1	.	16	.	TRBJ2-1	CASSLAGTDSGNEQFF	TGCGCCAGCAGCTTGGCAGGGACTGACTCGGGGAATGAGCAGTTCTTC
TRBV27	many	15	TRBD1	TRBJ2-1	CASSLGQGILNEQFF	TGTGCCAGCAGTTTAGGACAGGGTATCTTGAATGAGCAGTTCTTC
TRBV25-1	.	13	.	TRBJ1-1	CATRDTMNTEAFF	TGTGCCACCCGGGACACCATGAACACTGAAGCTTTCTTT
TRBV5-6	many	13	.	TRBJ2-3	CASSLKGTDTQYF	TGTGCCAGCAGCTTGAAAGGGACCGATACGCAGTATTTT
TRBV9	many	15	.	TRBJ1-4	CASSVSGTTNEKLFF	TGTGCCAGCAGCGTATCTGGGACAACTAATGAAAAACTGTTTTTT
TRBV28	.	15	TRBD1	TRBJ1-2	CASSLPSAGGYGYTF	TGTGCCAGCAGTTTACCCTCCGCAGGGGGCTATGGCTACACCTTC
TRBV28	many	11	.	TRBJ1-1	CASSFWAEAFF	TGTGCCAGCAGTTTTTGGGCTGAAGCTTTCTTT
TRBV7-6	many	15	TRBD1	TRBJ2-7	CASSPDRGRGYEQYF	TGTGCCAGCAGCCCTGACAGGGGGCGTGGGTACGAGCAGTACTTC
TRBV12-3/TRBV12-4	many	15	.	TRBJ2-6	CASSTTNGGANVLTF	TGTGCCAGCAGCACCACGAACGGAGGGGCCAACGTCCTGACTTTC
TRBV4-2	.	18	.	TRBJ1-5	CASSQDGVWGASNQPQHF	TGTGCCAGCAGCCAAGATGGGGTGTGGGGGGCGAGCAATCAGCCCCAGCATTTT
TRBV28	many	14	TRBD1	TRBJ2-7	CASSTTGGATEQYF	TGTGCCAGCAGTACAACAGGGGGCGCGACAGAGCAGTACTTC
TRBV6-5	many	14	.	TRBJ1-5	CASRNLGMNQPQHF	TGTGCCAGCAGGAACCTTGGGATGAATCAGCCCCAGCATTTT
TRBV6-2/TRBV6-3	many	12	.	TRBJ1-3	CATTDSGNTIYF	TGTGCCACCACGGACTCTGGAAACACCATATATTTT
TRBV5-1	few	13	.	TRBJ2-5	CASSPGTPETQYF	TGCGCCAGCAGCCCTGGGACTCCAGAGACCCAGTACTTC
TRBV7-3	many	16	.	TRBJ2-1	CASSLTLQPLYNEQFF	TGTGCCAGCAGCTTAACGTTACAGCCCTTATACAATGAGCAGTTCTTC
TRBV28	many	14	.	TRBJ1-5	CASRPDSLNQPQHF	TGTGCCAGCAGACCCGACAGTTTAAATCAGCCCCAGCATTTT
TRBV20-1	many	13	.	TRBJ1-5	CSARQGRDQPQHF	TGCAGTGCTAGGCAAGGGCGAGATCAGCCCCAGCATTTT
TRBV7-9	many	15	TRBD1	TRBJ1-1	CASSPRGQVNTEAFF	TGTGCCAGCAGCCCGCGCGGACAGGTGAACACTGAAGCTTTCTTT
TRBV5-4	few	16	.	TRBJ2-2	CASSSAMGPNTGELFF	TGTGCCAGCAGCTCTGCAATGGGCCCCAACACCGGGGAGCTGTTTTTT
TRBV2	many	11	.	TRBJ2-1	CATGPVWEQFF	TGTGCCACCGGGCCGGTTTGGGAGCAGTTCTTC
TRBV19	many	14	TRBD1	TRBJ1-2	CASSPRGLYYGYTF	TGTGCCAGTAGTCCCAGGGGGCTGTACTATGGCTACACCTTC
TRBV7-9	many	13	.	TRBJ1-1	CASSPAGVTEAFF	TGTGCCAGCAGCCCAGCGGGGGTAACTGAAGCTTTCTTT
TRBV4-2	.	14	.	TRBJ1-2	CASSQLTLNYGYTF	TGTGCCAGCAGCCAACTTACACTTAACTATGGCTACACCTTC
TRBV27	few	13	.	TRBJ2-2	CATGWDGEGELFF	TGTGCCACCGGGTGGGATGGAGAAGGGGAGCTGTTTTTT
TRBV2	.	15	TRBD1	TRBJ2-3	CASSAGTGSTDTQYF	TGTGCCAGCAGTGCGGGGACAGGGAGCACAGATACGCAGTATTTT
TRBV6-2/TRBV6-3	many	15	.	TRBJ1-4	CASSWAQGLSEKLFF	TGTGCCAGCAGCTGGGCCCAGGGTTTGAGTGAAAAACTGTTTTTT
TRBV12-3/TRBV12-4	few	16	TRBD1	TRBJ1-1	CASSPGTVLTTTEAFF	TGTGCCAGCAGTCCTGGGACAGTCCTAACAACCACTGAAGCTTTCTTT
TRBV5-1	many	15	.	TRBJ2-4	CASSTGTLAKNIQYF	TGCGCCAGCAGCACCGGGACTTTAGCCAAAAACATTCAGTACTTC
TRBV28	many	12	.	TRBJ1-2	CASSFTGYGYTF	TGTGCCAGCAGTTTCACAGGGTATGGCTACACCTTC
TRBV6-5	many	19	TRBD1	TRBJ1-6	CASSRGTVRASSYNSPLHF	TGTGCCAGCAGTCGTGGGACAGTCCGGGCTAGCTCCTATAATTCACCCCTCCACTTT
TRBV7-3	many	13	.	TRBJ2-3	CASSLPVTDTQYF	TGTGCCAGCAGCTTACCAGTCACAGATACGCAGTATTTT
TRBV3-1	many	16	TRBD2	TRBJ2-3	CASSQDLAGVTDTQYF	TGTGCCAGCAGCCAAGATTTAGCGGGGGTAACAGATACGCAGTATTTT
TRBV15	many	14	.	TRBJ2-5	CATSDGGLQETQYF	TGTGCCACCTCAGACGGGGGGCTTCAAGAGACCCAGTACTTC
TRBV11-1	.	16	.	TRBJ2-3	CASSLELAAITDTQYF	TGTGCCAGCAGCTTAGAGTTAGCGGCGATCACAGATACGCAGTATTTT
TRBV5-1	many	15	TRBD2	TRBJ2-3	CASFKGGGQEDTQYF	TGCGCCAGCTTCAAGGGCGGGGGGCAGGAAGATACGCAGTATTTT
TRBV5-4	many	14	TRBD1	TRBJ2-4	CASSRDRAANIQYF	TGTGCCAGCAGCAGGGACAGGGCGGCAAACATTCAGTACTTC
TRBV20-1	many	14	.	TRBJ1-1	CSASPGTRNTEAFF	TGCAGTGCTAGTCCCGGGACAAGGAACACTGAAGCTTTCTTT
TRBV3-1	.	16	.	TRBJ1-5	CASSQGGAVTHQPQHF	TGTGCCAGCAGCCAAGGTGGAGCGGTTACTCATCAGCCCCAGCATTTT
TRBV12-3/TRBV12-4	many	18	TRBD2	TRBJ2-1	CASSSPPGLAASYNEQFF	TGTGCCAGCAGTTCCCCCCCGGGACTAGCGGCTTCCTACAATGAGCAGTTCTTC
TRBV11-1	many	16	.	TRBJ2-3	CASSLDVGRGTDTQYF	TGTGCCAGCAGCTTAGACGTAGGACGCGGCACAGATACGCAGTATTTT
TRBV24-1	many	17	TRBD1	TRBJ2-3	CATSDDAPGQITDTQYF	TGTGCCACCAGTGATGACGCTCCGGGACAGATCACAGATACGCAGTATTTT
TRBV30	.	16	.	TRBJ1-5	CAWSSLGAASNQPQHF	TGTGCCTGGAGTTCTCTTGGCGCAGCATCCAATCAGCCCCAGCATTTT
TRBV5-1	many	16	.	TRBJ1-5	CASSSLPRDNGQPQHF	TGCGCCAGCAGCTCCCTCCCCAGGGACAATGGTCAGCCCCAGCATTTT
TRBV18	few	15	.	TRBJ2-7	CASSPRQGGLAEQYF	TGTGCCAGCTCACCCCGACAGGGAGGCCTTGCCGAGCAGTACTTC
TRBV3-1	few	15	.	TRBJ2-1	CASSQGVGGANEQFF	TGTGCCAGCAGCCAAGGCGTAGGGGGGGCCAATGAGCAGTTCTTC
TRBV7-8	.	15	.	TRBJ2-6	CASGGTLSGANVLTF	TGTGCCAGCGGCGGTACCCTCTCTGGGGCCAACGTCCTGACTTTC
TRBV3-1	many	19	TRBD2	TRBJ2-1	CASSQNYPRGTKIYNEQFF	TGTGCCAGCAGCCAAAACTACCCCCGGGGGACTAAAATCTACAATGAGCAGTTCTTC
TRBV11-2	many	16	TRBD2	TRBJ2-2	CASSFLAGGYTGELFF	TGTGCCAGCAGCTTCCTAGCGGGGGGATACACCGGGGAGCTGTTTTTT
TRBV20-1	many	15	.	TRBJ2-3	CSAKPGTASTDTQYF	TGCAGTGCAAAACCCGGGACGGCTAGCACAGATACGCAGTATTTT
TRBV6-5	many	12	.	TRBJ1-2	CASSYGAGGYTF	TGTGCCAGCAGTTATGGGGCGGGGGGCTACACCTTC
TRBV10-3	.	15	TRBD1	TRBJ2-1	CAIRTGGLGYIEQFF	TGTGCCATCAGGACAGGGGGCCTTGGTTACATCGAGCAGTTCTTC
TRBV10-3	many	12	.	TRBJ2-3	CAISGATDTQYF	TGTGCCATCAGTGGGGCAACAGATACGCAGTATTTT
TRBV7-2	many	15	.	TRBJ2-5	CASSLAGAFQETQYF	TGTGCCAGCAGCTTGGCGGGGGCCTTCCAAGAGACCCAGTACTTC